A single sample is the source of the 23 T cell receptor beta chains below, sequenced in a study of blood T cell repertoires in COVID-19 (dated by TCRdb to the early 2020s). Library prep was done by the immunoSEQ multiplex PCR assay. Entries here come from immuneACCESS through TCRdb and include only in-frame sequences with V and J called. Some clones fail to appear in such tables; in the studies checked, an unresolved V gene covers under half of the shortfall, and the cause of the remainder is unknown. The sample data list about 140,000 clones, and over 60% of these were observed just once. Roughly 9% of the sample belongs to the ten largest clones. Sequencing was carried out using peripheral blood. These receptors came from a woman in her forties or fifties with active or convalescent COVID-19.

The chain uses TRBV25-1 and TRBJ2-5; 7 positions agree with TRBD2. The CDR3 is 17 amino acids. V dropped 1 base and J dropped 3; count of bases not matched to a gene: 11. Germline V gene data show CDR1 as MGHDK and CDR2 as SYGVNS. The CDR3 here is CASSEWGPRGGKETQYF. The CDR3 DNA reads as TGTGCCAGCAGTGAATGGGGCCCTAGGGGAGGGAAAGAGACCCAGTACTTC. Filled out from reference TRBV25-1 and TRBJ2-5, the complete variable domain reads EADIYQTPRYLVIGTGKKITLECSQTMGHDKMYWYQQDPGMELHLIHYSYGVNSTEKGDLSSESTVSRIRTEHFPLTLESARPSHTSQYLCASSEWGPRGGKETQYFGPGTRLLVL.

The chain links TRBV6-1 to TRBJ2-6, with D hard to call. The length of the CDR3 is 15 residues. Trimming pared 1 base from V and 2 bases from J, leaving 6 bases between. CDR1 is MNHNS and CDR2 is SASEGT in the germline V gene. The CDR3 region is CASSEGYTGANVLTF. CDR3 bases: TGTGCCAGCAGTGAAGGGTACACTGGGGCCAACGTCCTGACTTTC.

The J gene is TRBJ2-3, the V gene TRBV7-3, with a tentative D call TRBD2 (6 bases). The CDR3 extends over 15 amino acids. The germline CDR1 and CDR2 sequences are SGHTA and FQGTGA. V gave up 5 bases and J gave up 2 bases, with 14 bases separating them. The CDR3 here is CASSRDSINTDTQYF. CDR3 bases: TGTGCCAGCAGCCGGGACTCGATAAACACAGATACGCAGTATTTT.

The rearrangement uses TRBV5-8 and TRBJ1-5, with D possibly TRBD1 on 5 matching bases. This CDR3 comprises 15 residues. Trimming took off 3 bases at V and 5 bases at J, with 15 bases between the two ends. Looked up from germline, CDR1 is SGHTS and CDR2 is YDEGEE. CDR3 sequence (DNA): TGTGCCAGCAGCTCCCGGGGGGTGGGACATCAGCCCCAGCATTTT. This encodes CASSSRGVGHQPQHF.

The rearrangement links TRBV24-1 to TRBJ2-2; 9 nucleotides agree with TRBD2. This CDR3 has 19 residues. V shed 4 bases and J 2 bases; nucleotides not matched to a gene: 13. CDR1 KGHDR and CDR2 SFDVKD come from the germline V gene. CDR3 loop: CATSDPTWRRGGNTGELFF. The DNA for the CDR3 is TGTGCCACCAGTGACCCTACATGGAGGCGGGGGGGAAACACCGGGGAGCTGTTTTTT.

This clone turned up a few times. This chain connects TRBV4-2 to TRBJ1-1; the D is unclear. From germline, CDR1 is LGHNA and CDR2 YNFKEQ. The CDR3 has 13 residues. The V and J ends lost 0 bases and 7 bases respectively, with 9 bases between them. CDR3 coding DNA: TGTGCCAGCAGCCAAGACACCCACAGTGAAGCTTTCTTT. Translated, it gives CASSQDTHSEAFF.

This clone has only a few counts. This chain joins TRBV10-3 and TRBJ1-2; possibly TRBD1 for D (6 bases). The CDR3 spans 15 residues. The V end was cut by 2 bases, the J end by 1 base, with 11 bases between. Germline CDR1 and CDR2: ENHRY and SYGVKD. Written as DNA, the CDR3 is TGTGCCATCAGTGAGCCGGGACACCGTAACTATGGCTACACCTTC. Protein product: CAISEPGHRNYGYTF.

This clone has more than one count but fewer than ten. The chain combines TRBV10-3 with TRBJ1-6; D might be TRBD1 (5 bases). The V end lost 0 bases, the J end lost 7 bases, and 13 bases lay between the germline ends. This CDR3 region has 16 residues. CDR1 and CDR2 from the germline V gene are ENHRY and SYGVKD. CDR3 nucleotides: TGTGCCATCAGTGAGTCGACGGGGACTCAGAATTCACCCCTCCACTTT. It is translated as CAISESTGTQNSPLHF.

V usage is TRBV5-1 and J usage is TRBJ1-2; no clear D. The CDR3 extends over 13 amino acids. Per germline, CDR1 SGHRS and CDR2 YFSETQ. Trimming took 2 bases from V and 5 from J, leaving 10 bases between them. The CDR3 nucleotides are TGCGCCAGCAGCTTTCCGGGAGAGTATGGCTACACCTTC. It codes for CASSFPGEYGYTF.

The chain uses TRBV19 and TRBJ1-4; 9 positions agree with TRBD1. V trimming: 6 bases; J trimming: 8 bases; junction bases outside the gene matches: 7. Germline-derived CDR1 and CDR2 are LNHDA and SQIVND (reference sequence). The CDR3 runs to 14 residues. In nucleotides, the CDR3 is TGTGCCAGTAGACCCCGGACAGGGGACGAAAAACTGTTTTTT. Its translation is CASRPRTGDEKLFF.

The chain has TRBV7-2 and TRBJ2-1, with TRBD2 matching 12 bases. After removal of 2 bases from V and 8 bases from J, the junction contained 10 bases not matched to a gene. The CDR3 sequence is 17 residues long. Germline CDR1 reads SGHTA; CDR2 reads FQGNSA. CDR3 bases: TGTGCCAGCAGCTTAACTCCTCCTAGCGGGGGGGGCCATGAGCAGTTCTTC. This sequence encodes CASSLTPPSGGGHEQFF.

This clone was counted a single time. The gene calls are TRBV7-9 and TRBJ2-7; 9 nucleotides match TRBD1. V dropped 8 bases and J dropped 2; count of bases not matched to a gene: 7. The CDR3 contains 14 residues. Germline CDR1 and CDR2: SEHNR and FQNEAQ (reference sequence). The CDR3 DNA sequence: TGTGCCAGCGGGACACAGGGGGCGGCCTACGAGCAGTACTTC. Protein: CASGTQGAAYEQYF.

CDR3 region: CASSEARDLGNTIYF. In DNA form, the CDR3 reads TGTGCCAGCAGTGAAGCCCGGGACTTGGGAAACACCATATATTTT. The rearrangement joins TRBV6-1 to TRBJ1-3, with D possibly matching TRBD1 (5 bases). This CDR3 contains 15 residues. Germline lookup yields CDR1 MNHNS and CDR2 SASEGT. Trimming stripped 0 bases from V and 4 bases from J, with 10 bases between.

The chain joins TRBV7-9 to TRBJ1-5; 9 positions match TRBD1. V shed 5 bases, J shed 6 bases, and the junction held 5 bases outside the gene matches. The CDR3 runs to 14 residues. Germline V gives CDR1 SEHNR, CDR2 FQNEAQ (reference sequence). Here the CDR3 reads CASSPDRGVQPQHF. The CDR3 bases are TGTGCCAGCAGCCCGGACAGGGGAGTTCAGCCCCAGCATTTT.

Comments on this clone: The junction differs from germline at one of its ends, possibly a read error. The chain has TRBV6-5 and TRBJ2-7; a weak D match, TRBD1 (5 bases). Germline CDR1 is MNHEY and CDR2 is SVGAGI. This CDR3 spans 12 amino acids. In nucleotides, the CDR3 is TGTGCCGGCAGTCGAACAGGTTACGAGCAGTACTTC. It codes for CAGSRTGYEQYF.

This clone has more than one count but fewer than ten. The chain recombines TRBV14 with TRBJ2-1; 7 bases fit TRBD2. The CDR3 totals 15 residues. V lost 0 bases, J lost 8 bases, and 7 bases stayed unmatched. The V gene's germline CDR1 is SGHDN and CDR2 FVKESK. CDR3 loop: CASSQDRTSWDEQFF. The CDR3 nucleotides read TGTGCCAGCAGCCAAGACCGGACTAGTTGGGATGAGCAGTTCTTC.

V and J are TRBV28 and TRBJ2-3, with 8 bases matching TRBD2. Per germline, CDR1 MDHEN and CDR2 SYDVKM. This CDR3 has 15 amino acids. The V gene end was trimmed by 2 bases and the J gene end by 8 bases; junction bases not matched to a gene: 9. CDR3 coding DNA: TGTGCCAGCAGTTTAATTAGCGGGGCCCCAGGTACGCAGTATTTT. Amino acids: CASSLISGAPGTQYF.

There are a few counts of this clone. The V call is TRBV5-1, the J call TRBJ2-7, with 8 nucleotides matching TRBD1. Germline trimming cut 3 bases from V and 0 bases from J; bases unmatched to any gene: 5. CDR1 SGHRS and CDR2 YFSETQ come from the germline V gene. The CDR3 is made up of 15 amino acids. The CDR3 loop is CASSSDRASSYEQYF. The DNA of the CDR3 is TGCGCCAGCAGCTCGGACAGGGCCTCCTCCTACGAGCAGTACTTC.

CDR3 residues: CASSQEAAGGVNTEAFF. In nucleotides, the CDR3 is TGTGCCAGCAGCCAAGAGGCGGCAGGGGGTGTGAACACTGAAGCTTTCTTT. The chain uses TRBV4-2 and TRBJ1-1, with TRBD1 matching over 7 bases. V lost 0 bases and J lost 0; bases outside the gene matches: 7. CDR3 length: 17 amino acids. CDR1 is LGHNA, CDR2 YNFKEQ, per germline.

This clone was seen more than once but under ten times. The V gene is TRBV18, the J gene TRBJ2-5; TRBD1 is a possible D gene (5 bases). Germline-derived CDR1 and CDR2 are KGHSH and LQKENI. CDR3 length: 13 residues. The V end was cut by 2 bases, the J end by 4 bases, with 8 bases between. The CDR3 DNA is TGTGCCAGCTCACCAGGCAGGGCAGAGACCCAGTACTTC. Translation: CASSPGRAETQYF.

The rearrangement links TRBV7-2 to TRBJ1-2, with D tentatively TRBD1 (5 bases). The ends were cut back, 0 bases at V and 2 bases at J, with 10 bases in the middle. This CDR3 spans 15 amino acids. CDR1 is SGHTA and CDR2 is FQGNSA in the germline V gene. The CDR3 coding sequence is TGTGCCAGCAGCTTAGCCACGACAGCCAACTATGGCTACACCTTC. It codes for CASSLATTANYGYTF.

This clone came up many times. This chain connects TRBV27 to TRBJ2-1, with 9 bases that match TRBD2. This CDR3 has 16 residues. Trimming cost V 7 bases and J 9 bases; bases outside gene matches: 16. The germline CDR1 and CDR2 sequences are MNHEY and SMNVEV (reference sequence). In DNA form, the CDR3 reads TGTGCCAGCACCCTGATTTCTAGCGGGAAGGGCACTGAGCAGTTCTTC. This encodes CASTLISSGKGTEQFF.

CDR3 sequence: CATGTGANTGELFF. CDR3 sequence (DNA): TGTGCCACAGGGACAGGGGCGAACACCGGGGAGCTGTTTTTT. V gene TRBV7-3 combines with J gene TRBJ2-2; 10 positions agree with TRBD1. The germline gives CDR1 SGHTA, CDR2 FQGTGA. The trim removed 10 bases at V and 0 bases at J, leaving 2 bases unmatched. The CDR3 is 14 residues long.